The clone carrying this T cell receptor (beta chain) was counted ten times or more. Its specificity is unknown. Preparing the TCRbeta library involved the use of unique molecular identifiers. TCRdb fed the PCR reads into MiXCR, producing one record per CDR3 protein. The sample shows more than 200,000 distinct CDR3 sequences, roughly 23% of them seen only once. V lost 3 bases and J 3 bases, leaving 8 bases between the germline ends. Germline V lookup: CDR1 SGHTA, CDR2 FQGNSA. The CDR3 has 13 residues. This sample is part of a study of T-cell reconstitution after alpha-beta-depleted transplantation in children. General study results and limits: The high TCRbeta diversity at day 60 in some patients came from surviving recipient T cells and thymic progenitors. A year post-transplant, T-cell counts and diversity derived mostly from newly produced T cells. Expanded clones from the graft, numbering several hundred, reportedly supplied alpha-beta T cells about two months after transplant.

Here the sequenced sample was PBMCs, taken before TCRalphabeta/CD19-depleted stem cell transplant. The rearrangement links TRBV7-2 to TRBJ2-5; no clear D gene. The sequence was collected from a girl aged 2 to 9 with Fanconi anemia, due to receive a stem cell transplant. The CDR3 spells CASSFGVEETQYF. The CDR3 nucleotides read TGTGCCAGCAGCTTTGGGGTGGAAGAGACCCAGTACTTC.